One sample yielded the 11 T cell receptor beta chains listed below, sequenced in a study of memory CD4+ T cells and cytomegalovirus serostatus. The sort gate was single viable CD3+CD4+CD8-CD45RO+ cells for memory CD4+ T cells. Here immunoSEQ multiplex PCR was the method, and the copy in TCRdb shows in-frame clones only, minus some. This sample yields over 75,000 clones, of which roughly 80% are seen a single time; 3.6% belongs to the top ten. Source material: memory CD4+ T cells from blood. Receptor source: an adult in good health and CMV-seropositive.

The rearrangement links TRBV6-5 to TRBJ2-7; 9 bases map to TRBD2. The germline CDR1 and CDR2 sequences are MNHEY and SVGAGI. CDR3 length equals 13 residues. The ends lost 10 bases at V and 3 bases at J; junction bases unmatched: 7. The CDR3 spells CATSSGDNYEQYF. The DNA for the CDR3 is TGTGCCACTTCTAGCGGGGACAACTACGAGCAGTACTTC.

The chain combines TRBV10-3 with TRBJ2-7; 7 nucleotides line up with TRBD2. Per germline, CDR1 ENHRY and CDR2 SYGVKD. The CDR3 loop spans 13 amino acids. Unmatched junction bases numbered 5, after V lost 4 bases and J lost 5 bases. The DNA for the CDR3 is TGTGCCATCAGTGTCGGGGGGACGGACGAGCAGTACTTC. It specifies CAISVGGTDEQYF.

The chain links TRBV5-4 to TRBJ2-5; D might be TRBD2 (6 bases). Germline assignment: CDR1 SGHNT and CDR2 YYREEE (reference sequence). Deletions cut 2 bases from V and 6 bases from J, with 14 bases between. The CDR3 totals 14 residues. The CDR3 region has the DNA TGTGCCAGCAGCTTCTTCCGGGAGCGGAAGACCCAGTACTTC. Its protein product is CASSFFRERKTQYF. Full variable domain (missing parts from reference TRBV5-4 and TRBJ2-5): ETGVTQSPTHLIKTRGQQVTLRCSSQSGHNTVSWYQQALGQGPQFIFQYYREEENGRGNFPPRFSGLQFPNYSSELNVNALELDDSALYLCASSFFRERKTQYFGPGTRLLVL.

This chain uses TRBV28 with TRBJ2-2; 10 bases agree with TRBD1. With V trimmed by 6 bases and J by 5 bases, 3 bases remained unmatched. Germline CDR1 MDHEN, CDR2 SYDVKM. This CDR3 spans 14 amino acids. CDR3 sequence: CASRTGGATGELFF. The CDR3 DNA reads as TGTGCCAGCAGGACAGGGGGCGCAACCGGGGAGCTGTTTTTT.

The chain combines TRBV5-6 with TRBJ1-4; D is perhaps TRBD1 (5 bases). CDR3 length: 14 residues. Germline CDR1 SGHDT, CDR2 YYEEEE. The V and J ends lost 7 bases and 7 bases respectively, with 17 bases between them. For the CDR3, the DNA is TGTGCCAGCTCCCTTCAGGGTAAGGGTGAAAAACTGTTTTTT. Translation: CASSLQGKGEKLFF.

This chain joins TRBV2 and TRBJ1-1, with unresolved D. CDR1 is SNHLY and CDR2 is FYNNEI in the germline V gene. V shed 2 bases and J shed 0 bases, with 7 bases lying between them. This CDR3 has 14 amino acids. Here the CDR3 DNA reads TGTGCCAGCAGTGAATGGCCGCTGAACACTGAAGCTTTCTTT. Translated: CASSEWPLNTEAFF.

The chain has TRBV7-2 and TRBJ2-7; D is uncertain. This CDR3 spans 13 amino acids. The germline CDR1 and CDR2 sequences are SGHTA and FQGNSA. V was cut by 1 base and J by 4 bases, with 8 bases left in between. The CDR3 sequence is CASSLGAGYEQYF. CDR3 nucleotides: TGTGCCAGCAGCTTAGGGGCCGGGTACGAGCAGTACTTC. The full variable domain, with the rest looked up from reference TRBV7-2 and TRBJ2-7, is GAGVSQSPSNKVTEKGKDVELRCDPISGHTALYWYRQSLGQGLEFLIYFQGNSAPDKSGLPSDRFSAERTGGSVSTLTIQRTQQEDSAVYLCASSLGAGYEQYFGPGTRLTVT.

The table lists this clone with a count of one. The chain combines TRBV5-8 with TRBJ2-5; unclear D gene. Germline loops: CDR1 SGHTS, CDR2 YDEGEE. V was shortened by 2 bases and J by 2 bases, with 7 bases between the two germline ends. The CDR3 contains 13 residues. The CDR3 protein is CASSLQLQETQYF. The CDR3 DNA reads TGTGCCAGCAGCTTACAGCTACAAGAGACCCAGTACTTC.

The chain carries TRBV14 and TRBJ2-3; D ambiguous. CDR1 is SGHDN, CDR2 FVKESK, per germline. The CDR3 is made up of 15 amino acids. Trimming cost V 3 bases and J 0 bases, with 10 bases left between them. The CDR3, as DNA: TGTGCCAGCAGCCACTGGGGTCTCAGCACAGATACGCAGTATTTT. It translates to CASSHWGLSTDTQYF. Full variable domain (outside the CDR3, taken from reference TRBV14 and TRBJ2-3): EAGVTQFPSHSVIEKGQTVTLRCDPISGHDNLYWYRRVMGKEIKFLLHFVKESKQDESGMPNNRFLAERTGGTYSTLKVQPAELEDSGVYFCASSHWGLSTDTQYFGPGTRLTVL.

This clone turned up a few times. The chain joins TRBV21-1 to TRBJ2-2; the table's D gene call, TRBD1, was not cross checked with the DNA. TRBV21-1 constitutes a pseudogene. This CDR3 has 16 residues. The CDR3 sequence is CASSLRQGISGGELFF. The CDR3 DNA sequence: TGTGCCAGCAGCCTACGACAGGGAATCTCTGGCGGGGAGCTGTTTTTT.

V gene TRBV5-1 combines with J gene TRBJ2-2; D may be TRBD1 (6 bases). Deletions cut 1 base from V and 5 bases from J, with 12 bases between. The germline V gene encodes CDR1 SGHRS and CDR2 YFSETQ. This CDR3 is 15 amino acids long. The CDR3 DNA sequence: TGCGCCAGCAGCTTGTTGGGGGCTGGGACCGGGGAGCTGTTTTTT. Amino acid sequence: CASSLLGAGTGELFF.